This entry is about one TCR beta chain. This record comes from a study of Ad26.COV2.S vaccination and SARS-CoV-2 variants. Germline V lookup: CDR1 SGHTA, CDR2 FQGNSA. The V and J ends lost 4 bases and 1 base respectively, with 8 bases between them. CDR3 length equals 14 residues. The treatment: over 15 received Ad26.COV2.S at low or high dose, single or two shots; 5 received placebo; per-sample allocation not given. Sampling was performed 63 days after the first vaccine or placebo injection. The study used a vaccine consisting of an Ad26 vector that expressed Wuhan-strain SARS-CoV-2 spike. The repertoire was sequenced with immunoSEQ multiplex PCR; TCRdb's copy has only in-frame clones and lacks some. This table has 300,000 to 400,000 clones, around 86% appearing once.

The clonotype was recovered from a person between 18 and 60 years old who received the Ad26.COV2.S COVID-19 vaccine or a placebo. Sequenced material: peripheral blood, taken in a trial of Ad26.COV2.S vaccine versus placebo. The V gene is TRBV7-2, the J gene TRBJ2-1; D might be TRBD2 (6 bases). The CDR3 region is CASSYGTSYNEQFF. CDR3 in DNA: TGTGCCAGCAGCTACGGGACTTCCTACAATGAGCAGTTCTTC.